The 18 T cell receptor beta chains given below trace back to one sample, sequenced in a study of blood T cell repertoires in COVID-19. Profiling relied on immunoSEQ multiplex PCR, and the TCRdb table lists in-frame clones only, not all of them. The data show over 250,000 clones, with 80% to 95% seen just once and roughly 1.1% held by the top ten. The sample comprised PBMCs or T cells enriched from blood (not recorded which). The receptors were sampled from a woman aged 30 to 39 who had recovered from COVID-19.

This rearrangement joins TRBV7-9 to TRBJ1-1; D uncertain. The CDR3 is made up of 11 amino acids. Germline V lookup: CDR1 SEHNR, CDR2 FQNEAQ (reference sequence). With 7 bases removed from V and 5 bases from J, the gap between germline ends came to 8 bases. CDR3 sequence reads: CASIPRTEAFF. The CDR3 DNA follows: TGTGCCAGCATCCCCCGGACTGAAGCTTTCTTT.

The chain employs TRBV28 and TRBJ1-5; no clear D gene. Per the germline V gene, CDR1 is MDHEN and CDR2 is SYDVKM. V lost 6 bases and J 1 base, leaving 4 bases between the germline ends. CDR3 length: 12 residues. CDR3 sequence: CASRASNQPQHF. The CDR3 region has the DNA TGTGCCAGCAGAGCCAGCAATCAGCCCCAGCATTTT. The complete variable domain, with remaining parts taken from reference TRBV28 and TRBJ1-5, reads DVKVTQSSRYLVKRTGEKVFLECVQDMDHENMFWYRQDPGLGLRLIYFSYDVKMKEKGDIPEGYSVSREKKERFSLILESASTNQTSMYLCASRASNQPQHFGDGTRLSIL.

This clone was detected a few times. The chain combines TRBV6-2 or TRBV6-3 with TRBJ2-5; 8 bases map to TRBD2. The junction had 4 bases not matched to a gene; V was cut back by 4 bases and J by 0 bases. The CDR3 spans 15 residues. Germline V gene sequence: CDR1 MNHEY, CDR2 SVGEGT. CDR3 sequence: CASSFRLANQETQYF. CDR3 coding DNA: TGTGCCAGCAGTTTCCGACTAGCGAACCAAGAGACCCAGTACTTC.

CDR3 coding DNA: TGCAGTGCTCGGGGAGGAACGATTGCCTTCTTC. Residues: CSARGGTIAFF. This rearrangement joins TRBV20-1 to TRBJ2-1; D might be TRBD2 (6 bases). The germline V and J ends were trimmed by 5 bases and 16 bases, with 18 bases remaining between them. CDR1 and CDR2 from the germline V gene are DFQATT and SNEGSKA (reference sequence). CDR3 length equals 11 residues.

The chain has TRBV15 and TRBJ2-3, with TRBD2 matching 9 bases. This CDR3 contains 15 residues. Trimming at V came to 0 bases and at J to 4 bases, leaving 2 bases not matched to a gene. Per germline, CDR1 LNHNV and CDR2 YYDKDF (reference sequence). CDR3 loop: CATSRDRLAADTQYF. CDR3 DNA: TGTGCCACCAGCAGAGATAGACTAGCGGCAGATACGCAGTATTTT.

V gene TRBV3-1 (or the pseudogene TRBV3-2) combines with J gene TRBJ2-5, with TRBD2 matching over 12 bases. V dropped 1 base and J dropped 4; count of bases not matched to a gene: 7. This CDR3 region has 17 residues. CDR1 is LGHDT and CDR2 is YNNKEL in the germline V gene (reference sequence). In DNA form, the CDR3 reads TGTGCCAGCAGCCAAGTTCCGCTAGCGGGAGGGCCAGAGACCCAGTACTTC. Encoded protein: CASSQVPLAGGPETQYF.

The rearrangement joins TRBV5-8 to TRBJ1-2; the match to TRBD1 covers 8 bases. Germline V gene lookup returns CDR1 SGHTS and CDR2 YDEGEE. There are 15 residues in the CDR3. Unmatched junction bases numbered 4, after V lost 1 base and J lost 2 bases. The CDR3 sequence is CASSLLWTGNYGYTF. CDR3 coding DNA: TGTGCCAGCAGCTTGTTATGGACAGGGAACTATGGCTACACCTTC. The full variable domain, completed using reference TRBV5-8 and TRBJ1-2, is EAGVTQSPTHLIKTRGQQATLRCSPISGHTSVYWYQQALGLGLQFLLWYDEGEERNRGNFPPRFSGRQFPNYSSELNVNALELEDSALYLCASSLLWTGNYGYTFGSGTRLTVV.

The rearrangement links TRBV2 to TRBJ1-1; maybe TRBD1 (5 bases). Germline V gene sequence: CDR1 SNHLY, CDR2 FYNNEI. The CDR3 runs to 13 residues. V was shortened by 6 bases and J by 4 bases, with 12 bases between the two germline ends. The CDR3 loop reads CASSAAGLTEAFF. CDR3 in DNA: TGTGCCAGCAGCGCCGCGGGGCTCACTGAAGCTTTCTTT. Full variable domain (outside the CDR3, taken from reference TRBV2 and TRBJ1-1): EPEVTQTPSHQVTQMGQEVILRCVPISNHLYFYWYRQILGQKVEFLVSFYNNEISEKSEIFDDQFSVERPDGSNFTLKIRSTKLEDSAMYFCASSAAGLTEAFFGQGTRLTVV.

CDR3 amino acids: CATAPRQDRQETQYF. CDR3 in DNA: TGTGCCACCGCCCCCCGACAGGACCGACAAGAGACCCAGTACTTC. The J gene is TRBJ2-5, the V gene TRBV15, with TRBD1 as a possible D gene (6 bases). Trimming took off 8 bases at V and 2 bases at J, with 18 bases between the two ends. This CDR3 is 15 amino acids long. Germline V lookup: CDR1 LNHNV, CDR2 YYDKDF (reference sequence).

The V call is TRBV5-5, the J call TRBJ2-2, with a possible D match to TRBD2 (6 bases). Per the germline V gene, CDR1 is SGHKS and CDR2 is YYEKEE (reference sequence). Trimming cost V 0 bases and J 6 bases, with 12 bases left between them. The CDR3 runs to 15 residues. The CDR3 protein is CASSLDLWGAGELFF. For the CDR3, the DNA is TGTGCCAGCAGCTTGGACCTCTGGGGGGCCGGGGAGCTGTTTTTT.

The rearrangement links TRBV6-1 to TRBJ2-5; D might be TRBD2 (6 bases). The ends were cut back, 2 bases at V and 4 bases at J, with 20 bases in the middle. CDR3 length: 17 amino acids. CDR1 MNHNS and CDR2 SASEGT come from the germline V gene. CDR3: CASSEPVGGIVGETQYF. The CDR3 DNA reads as TGTGCCAGCAGTGAACCGGTGGGGGGAATAGTTGGAGAGACCCAGTACTTC.

The chain couples TRBV19 to TRBJ2-1; 9 bases fit TRBD2. Germline-derived CDR1 and CDR2 are LNHDA and SQIVND (reference sequence). The trim removed 1 base at V and 6 bases at J, leaving 16 bases unmatched. This CDR3 has 19 amino acids. The CDR3 is CASSIGLAGFLIGGNEQFF. CDR3 DNA sequence: TGTGCCAGTAGTATAGGTCTAGCGGGATTCCTCATCGGGGGCAATGAGCAGTTCTTC.

This clone was counted only a few times. The J gene is TRBJ1-1, the V gene TRBV12-3 or TRBV12-4; weak D call: TRBD1 (6 bases). The CDR3 length is 13 residues. V was cut by 9 bases and J by 6 bases, with 17 bases left in between. CDR3 region: CASGRGPRSEAFF. For the CDR3, the DNA is TGTGCCAGTGGGCGGGGGCCCCGATCTGAAGCTTTCTTT.

In DNA, the CDR3 is TGCGCCAGCAGTGGCGTAGCGGGAGGGCCCGGGGCCCGAGAGACCCAGTACTTC. This sequence encodes CASSGVAGGPGARETQYF. The chain links TRBV10-1 to TRBJ2-5; TRBD2 aligns across 11 bases. The junction had 14 bases not matched to a gene; V was cut back by 4 bases and J by 4 bases. The germline CDR1 and CDR2 sequences are WNHNN and SYGVQD (reference sequence). The length of the CDR3 is 18 residues.

This rearrangement joins TRBV5-1 to TRBJ2-7, with TRBD1 matching over 9 bases. The CDR3 consists of 18 residues. J gave up 5 bases and V 2 bases, and 17 bases lay outside the gene matches. Germline V CDR1 and CDR2: SGHRS, YFSETQ. The CDR3 spells CASSFLPGQGFDQHEQYF. CDR3 sequence (DNA): TGCGCCAGCAGCTTTTTACCGGGACAGGGTTTCGATCAACACGAGCAGTACTTC. The full variable domain, its missing parts supplied by reference TRBV5-1 and TRBJ2-7, is KAGVTQTPRYLIKTRGQQVTLSCSPISGHRSVSWYQQTPGQGLQFLFEYFSETQRNKGNFPGRFSGRQFSNSRSEMNVSTLELGDSALYLCASSFLPGQGFDQHEQYFGPGTRLTVT.

V usage is TRBV12-3 or TRBV12-4 and J usage is TRBJ1-4, with 8 bases fitting TRBD1. After removal of 0 bases from V and 16 bases from J, the junction contained 7 bases not matched to a gene. This CDR3 contains 13 residues. The CDR3 nucleotides are TGTGCCAGCAGTTTAGCGCTTTCTGGGACAGGGTTTTTT. This encodes CASSLALSGTGFF.

This chain uses TRBV14 with TRBJ1-6; possible D gene TRBD1, 6 bases. Looked up from germline, CDR1 is SGHDN and CDR2 is FVKESK. Trimming pared 4 bases from V and 4 bases from J, leaving 11 bases between. CDR3 length: 15 residues. The DNA of the CDR3 is TGTGCCAGCAGCCCGTTGGACAGTTATAATTCACCCCTCCACTTT. Its translation: CASSPLDSYNSPLHF.

CDR3 in DNA: TGTGCCACCAGTGACTCGACAGAAGACAATGAGCAGTTCTTC. This encodes CATSDSTEDNEQFF. The rearrangement uses TRBV24-1 and TRBJ2-1, with D possibly matching TRBD1 (5 bases). Germline V CDR1 and CDR2: KGHDR, SFDVKD. The V end was cut by 4 bases, the J end by 5 bases, with 11 bases between. The CDR3 runs to 14 residues.